This is a list of T cell receptor beta chains from one sample in a study of blood T cell repertoires in COVID-19. Measured with immunoSEQ multiplex PCR; TCRdb has only the in-frame clones, and not every one. The sample includes approximately 170,000 clones, around nine tenths of them seen just once. What was sequenced was peripheral blood. The receptors originated from a man in his 60s with active or convalescent COVID-19. Each CDR3 is given with its conserved first and last residue. D genes are given only for firm matches.

v_gene: TRBV5-8
d_gene: TRBD2
j_gene: TRBJ2-7
CDR3aa: CASSPLARGGYEQYF

v_gene: TRBV5-4
d_gene: .
j_gene: TRBJ2-7
CDR3aa: CASSFPGHSYEQYF

v_gene: TRBV2
d_gene: .
j_gene: TRBJ1-1
CDR3aa: CASLSQASNTEAFF

v_gene: TRBV2
d_gene: TRBD1
j_gene: TRBJ1-5
CDR3aa: CASQGDHGQPQHF

v_gene: TRBV6-5
d_gene: .
j_gene: TRBJ1-5
CDR3aa: CASSRNSNQPQHF

v_gene: TRBV6-1
d_gene: .
j_gene: TRBJ1-2
CDR3aa: CASSERGIYGYTF

v_gene: TRBV5-1
d_gene: .
j_gene: TRBJ1-5
CDR3aa: CASSLGDNSNQPQHF

v_gene: TRBV2
d_gene: TRBD1
j_gene: TRBJ1-6
CDR3aa: CASRFQGQSPLHF

v_gene: TRBV10-2
d_gene: .
j_gene: TRBJ1-1
CDR3aa: CASSEWGVGTEAFF

v_gene: TRBV7-2
d_gene: .
j_gene: TRBJ2-7
CDR3aa: CASSLFRSSYEQYF

v_gene: TRBV3-1/TRBV3-2
d_gene: .
j_gene: TRBJ2-2
CDR3aa: CASSQEIRGNTGELFF

v_gene: TRBV7-2
d_gene: .
j_gene: TRBJ2-1
CDR3aa: CASSLYSGSSYNEQFF

v_gene: TRBV11-2
d_gene: TRBD1
j_gene: TRBJ1-5
CDR3aa: CASSLGQGFGPQHF

v_gene: TRBV5-6
d_gene: .
j_gene: TRBJ1-2
CDR3aa: CASSFRDNYYGYTF

v_gene: TRBV7-9
d_gene: .
j_gene: TRBJ2-5
CDR3aa: CASSSWTIQETQYF

v_gene: TRBV12-5
d_gene: .
j_gene: TRBJ1-1
CDR3aa: CASGLDIMNTEAFF

v_gene: TRBV6-5
d_gene: TRBD2
j_gene: TRBJ2-7
CDR3aa: CASSYGDYSHEQYF

v_gene: TRBV11-3
d_gene: .
j_gene: TRBJ2-2
CDR3aa: CASSLGGSVTTGELFF

v_gene: TRBV7-8
d_gene: .
j_gene: TRBJ1-6
CDR3aa: CASSWTQPESPLHF

v_gene: TRBV6-5
d_gene: TRBD1
j_gene: TRBJ1-6
CDR3aa: CASNRGRNSPLHF

v_gene: TRBV3-1/TRBV3-2
d_gene: .
j_gene: TRBJ1-2
CDR3aa: CASSVRDTFYGYTF

v_gene: TRBV7-8
d_gene: TRBD1
j_gene: TRBJ1-5
CDR3aa: CASSLDRDQPQHF

v_gene: TRBV11-2
d_gene: .
j_gene: TRBJ1-2
CDR3aa: CASSPQQGRYTF

v_gene: TRBV28
d_gene: .
j_gene: TRBJ2-7
CDR3aa: CASSLSLALAYEQYF

v_gene: TRBV18
d_gene: TRBD2
j_gene: TRBJ2-1
CDR3aa: CASSPPFGGSSYNEQFF

v_gene: TRBV5-6
d_gene: .
j_gene: TRBJ1-1
CDR3aa: CASSLWGVVEAFF

v_gene: TRBV7-2
d_gene: TRBD1
j_gene: TRBJ2-2
CDR3aa: CASSLGQVTTGELFF

v_gene: TRBV7-9
d_gene: .
j_gene: TRBJ1-1
CDR3aa: CASSSEGTGTYNTEAFF

v_gene: TRBV29-1
d_gene: TRBD1
j_gene: TRBJ1-2
CDR3aa: CSVSQGDGYTF

v_gene: TRBV5-1
d_gene: TRBD1
j_gene: TRBJ1-5
CDR3aa: CASSSGTGVREPQHF

v_gene: TRBV28
d_gene: TRBD1
j_gene: TRBJ1-1
CDR3aa: CASSSGQGGTEAFF

v_gene: TRBV3-1/TRBV3-2
d_gene: TRBD2
j_gene: TRBJ2-7
CDR3aa: CASSQGVAGGGEQYF

v_gene: TRBV9
d_gene: TRBD2
j_gene: TRBJ2-1
CDR3aa: CASSPPAGLADYNEQFF

v_gene: TRBV9
d_gene: TRBD1
j_gene: TRBJ1-2
CDR3aa: CASSDGTGGFYGYTF

v_gene: TRBV7-9
d_gene: TRBD1
j_gene: TRBJ1-3
CDR3aa: CASSLRDRVGNTIYF

v_gene: TRBV11-2
d_gene: .
j_gene: TRBJ2-1
CDR3aa: CASSHTERRSYNEQFF

v_gene: TRBV14
d_gene: .
j_gene: TRBJ1-1
CDR3aa: CASSQRGGTEAFF

v_gene: TRBV25-1
d_gene: .
j_gene: TRBJ1-3
CDR3aa: CASSPSPGNTIYF

v_gene: TRBV29-1
d_gene: TRBD1
j_gene: TRBJ2-1
CDR3aa: CSVATGAAATNEQFF

v_gene: TRBV9
d_gene: TRBD2
j_gene: TRBJ2-3
CDR3aa: CASSVAGASGLTDTQYF

v_gene: TRBV30
d_gene: .
j_gene: TRBJ1-2
CDR3aa: CAWTVVGTWGYGYTF

v_gene: TRBV3-1/TRBV3-2
d_gene: .
j_gene: TRBJ1-3
CDR3aa: CASSQGGLGNTIYF

v_gene: TRBV10-1
d_gene: TRBD1
j_gene: TRBJ2-1
CDR3aa: CASSESGTGTYNEQFF

v_gene: TRBV6-5
d_gene: TRBD1
j_gene: TRBJ1-4
CDR3aa: CASSYSGTGNEKLFF

v_gene: TRBV3-1/TRBV3-2
d_gene: .
j_gene: TRBJ1-6
CDR3aa: CASSRQLVQSPLHF

v_gene: TRBV5-6
d_gene: .
j_gene: TRBJ1-3
CDR3aa: CASRLGFQGIGNTIYF

v_gene: TRBV7-9
d_gene: .
j_gene: TRBJ1-1
CDR3aa: CASSLLQPQGSTEAFF

v_gene: TRBV5-1
d_gene: .
j_gene: TRBJ1-1
CDR3aa: CASSARVVNTEAFF

v_gene: TRBV14
d_gene: .
j_gene: TRBJ2-6
CDR3aa: CASSQGNPGVLTF